This T cell receptor (beta chain) was captured in a study of OX40 agonist ivuxolimab in advanced cancers. TCRdb's copy holds only in-frame clones and misses some; the assay was immunoSEQ multiplex PCR. The sample shows about 99,000 clones, 91% of them seen only once. There are 13 residues in the CDR3. Trimming shortened V by 3 bases and J by 2 bases, and 8 bases separated the two germline ends. Germline V gene sequence: CDR1 SGDLS, CDR2 YYNGEE. The receptor was derived from an adult with an advanced solid tumor such as melanoma, head and neck, liver or kidney cancer. Material: CD4+ or CD8+ T cells sorted from blood, obtained in a trial of the OX40 agonist ivuxolimab. V and J are TRBV9 and TRBJ1-2, with D uncertain. CDR3 loop: CASSGPGNYGYTF. In DNA, the CDR3 is TGTGCCAGCAGCGGACCGGGGAACTATGGCTACACCTTC.